Listed below are T cell receptor beta chains from one sample, sequenced in a study of blood T cell repertoires in COVID-19. TCRdb's copy holds only in-frame clones and misses some; the assay was immunoSEQ multiplex PCR. The table lists hundreds of thousands of clones, around nine tenths of them singletons. The specimen sequenced was PBMCs or T cells enriched from blood (not recorded which). The source is a woman in her 50s who had recovered from COVID-19. Each CDR3 is given with its conserved first and last residue. D genes are given only for firm matches. Only part of the rows carry a size: once, few, many, or a class if the clone is expanded.

j_gene: TRBJ1-3
d_gene: .
abundance: .
v_gene: TRBV4-3
CDR3nt: TGCGCCAGCAGCCAACTACCCCTCGGGACCATATATTTT
CDR3aa: CASSQLPLGTIYF

j_gene: TRBJ2-3
d_gene: .
abundance: .
v_gene: TRBV11-3
CDR3nt: TGTGCCAGCAGCTTACGGTCCGGTCGGGGCACAGATACGCAGTATTTT
CDR3aa: CASSLRSGRGTDTQYF

j_gene: TRBJ2-7
d_gene: TRBD2
abundance: .
v_gene: TRBV28
CDR3nt: TGTGCCAGCAGTTTTCGGGGGGAACTTTACGAGCAGTACTTC
CDR3aa: CASSFRGELYEQYF

j_gene: TRBJ2-3
d_gene: TRBD2
abundance: once
v_gene: TRBV28
CDR3nt: TGTGCCAGCACCTCAGGCGGGGGAGACACAGATACGCAGTATTTT
CDR3aa: CASTSGGGDTDTQYF

j_gene: TRBJ1-1
d_gene: .
abundance: .
v_gene: TRBV25-1
CDR3nt: TGTGCCAGCAGGGGGTCTACTACAGGAATGCACACTGAAGCTTTCTTT
CDR3aa: CASRGSTTGMHTEAFF

j_gene: TRBJ2-2
d_gene: TRBD1
abundance: .
v_gene: TRBV7-9
CDR3nt: TGTGCCAATGACAGGGTGAACACCGGGGAGCTGTTTTTT
CDR3aa: CANDRVNTGELFF

j_gene: TRBJ1-1
d_gene: .
abundance: few
v_gene: TRBV5-1
CDR3nt: TGCGCCAGCAGCTTGGCCAGGGGGAACACTGAAGCTTTCTTT
CDR3aa: CASSLARGNTEAFF

j_gene: TRBJ1-5
d_gene: .
abundance: .
v_gene: TRBV7-2
CDR3nt: TGTGCCAGCAGAGAAGGAGGTTCCGGGCAGCCCCAGCATTTT
CDR3aa: CASREGGSGQPQHF

j_gene: TRBJ1-4
d_gene: TRBD1
abundance: .
v_gene: TRBV28
CDR3nt: TGTGCCAGCAGTGGCAACAGGGGCCTTAATGAAAAACTGTTTTTT
CDR3aa: CASSGNRGLNEKLFF

j_gene: TRBJ1-1
d_gene: .
abundance: .
v_gene: TRBV28
CDR3nt: TGTGCCAGCAGTTTGCGGGGCAGGGTTTTCGTTGATACTGAAGCTTTCTTT
CDR3aa: CASSLRGRVFVDTEAFF

j_gene: TRBJ1-5
d_gene: TRBD1
abundance: .
v_gene: TRBV28
CDR3nt: TGTGCCAGCAGAGACAGGGTTAGCAATCAGCCCCAGCATTTT
CDR3aa: CASRDRVSNQPQHF

j_gene: TRBJ2-7
d_gene: TRBD1
abundance: .
v_gene: TRBV10-3
CDR3nt: TGTGCCATCGGACAGGGGTATTCGTACGAGCAGTACTTC
CDR3aa: CAIGQGYSYEQYF

j_gene: TRBJ1-1
d_gene: .
abundance: .
v_gene: TRBV11-1
CDR3nt: TGTGCCAGCAGCTTCGGGACAACGAACACTGAAGCTTTCTTT
CDR3aa: CASSFGTTNTEAFF

j_gene: TRBJ1-1
d_gene: .
abundance: once
v_gene: TRBV19
CDR3nt: TGTGCCAGCGATTCGGTCGGCACTGAAGCTTTCTTT
CDR3aa: CASDSVGTEAFF

j_gene: TRBJ1-1
d_gene: .
abundance: .
v_gene: TRBV5-1
CDR3nt: TGCGCCAGCACTCAAGGGACAATGAACACTGAAGCTTTCTTT
CDR3aa: CASTQGTMNTEAFF